This T cell receptor (beta chain) was obtained from a study of blood T cells in healthy people across ages. This clonotype was counted a few times. Primers used in a second PCR of roughly 6 to 12 cycles were a sample-barcoded 5' primer and a J-beta primer mix. A template-switch adaptor containing 12 random nucleotides labeled each cDNA molecule. From the 5' RACE reads, TCRdb called clonotypes with MiXCR, one entry per CDR3 protein. The sample holds roughly 830,000 distinct CDR3 sequences, around two thirds seen once. The CDR3 consists of 12 residues. The V gene's germline CDR1 is MNHEY and CDR2 SVGAGI. Trimming took off 2 bases at V and 8 bases at J, with 9 bases between the two ends.

Sequences were obtained from blood. The source of this sequence is a young man in good health. The V and J genes are TRBV6-5 and TRBJ1-2; D possibly corresponds to TRBD1 (6 bases). CDR3 amino acids: CASSYRGRGYTF. CDR3 nucleotide sequence: TGTGCCAGCAGTTACAGGGGGAGAGGCTACACCTTC.